This T cell receptor (beta chain) came from a study of blood T cell repertoires in COVID-19. Germline V gene lookup returns CDR1 SGDLS and CDR2 YYNGEE. V was clipped by 1 base and J by 8 bases, with 7 bases between them. The CDR3 is 13 residues long. Clones were sequenced by immunoSEQ multiplex PCR, and TCRdb holds only the in-frame ones, with some missing. The data show approximately 250,000 clones, around 90% seen once. The J gene is TRBJ1-6, the V gene TRBV9; D unclear. This clonotype was sampled from a woman aged 25 to 39 who had recovered from COVID-19. Sequenced: PBMCs or T cells enriched from blood (not recorded which). Here the CDR3 reads CASSVYEDSPLHF. The CDR3 coding sequence is TGTGCCAGCAGCGTATACGAGGATTCACCCCTCCACTTT. Variable domain in full (rest from reference TRBV9 and TRBJ1-6): DSGVTQTPKHLITATGQRVTLRCSPRSGDLSVYWYQQSLDQGLQFLIQYYNGEERAKGNILERFSAQQFPDLHSELNLSSLELGDSALYFCASSVYEDSPLHFGNGTRLTVT.